This TCR beta chain was captured in a study of pediatric ulcerative colitis. Study outcomes and limitations: Compared with controls, ulcerative colitis showed greater blood-rectum clone sharing. Repertoires came from total lymphocyte DNA, not specific subsets. A couple of rectal clonotypes were found only in ulcerative colitis patients, all of them. A couple of patients' blood samples yielded substantially fewer templates.

Profiling relied on immunoSEQ multiplex PCR, and the TCRdb table lists in-frame clones only, not all of them. The sample lists roughly 17,000 clones, roughly 70% occurring once. Rectal tissue came from one to two pinch biopsies taken at colonoscopy. Trimming pared 7 bases from V and 1 base from J, leaving 7 bases between. The V gene's germline CDR1 is SNHLY and CDR2 FYNNEI. CDR3 length: 13 amino acids. As concerns this clone: Its target is unknown.

The rearrangement links TRBV2 to TRBJ2-2; no definite D call. Sequencing used gut tissue. This clonotype originated in a girl aged 10 to 17 with moderate ulcerative colitis. CDR3 loop: CASNVENTGELFF. The CDR3 DNA is TGTGCCAGCAATGTTGAGAACACCGGGGAGCTGTTTTTT.